A single T cell receptor beta chain is shown here with its context. The sample originates from a study of blood T cell repertoires in COVID-19. Study as a whole: Sites in the United States, Italy and Spain provided acute and convalescent COVID-19 samples.

Per the original data handling: Reference gene primer amplification gave nucleated cell count estimates. Here immunoSEQ multiplex PCR was the method, and the copy in TCRdb shows in-frame clones only, minus some. V, J and clone size reflect that table, while D and trimming were determined from the DNA. The table shows a few hundred thousand clones, with approximately 84% occurring only once. Per the germline V gene, CDR1 is SNHLY and CDR2 is FYNNEI. The CDR3 consists of 14 residues. J was trimmed by 7 bases and V by 2 bases; bases with no gene match: 3. All enrollees were roughly 18 to 100 years old and from about two dozen US areas.

The sample comprised PBMCs or T cells enriched from blood (not recorded which). The chain combines TRBV2 with TRBJ2-3; TRBD2 agrees at 10 bases. This clonotype was obtained from a man in his forties or fifties who had recovered from COVID-19. For the CDR3, the DNA is TGTGCCAGCAGTGAACTAGCGGGGGCGAATACGCAGTATTTT. It specifies CASSELAGANTQYF.